Presented here are 26 T cell receptor beta chains from one specimen sequenced in a study of PD-1 and CTLA-4 blockade in melanoma. Generated by immunoSEQ multiplex PCR, the TCRdb table keeps only in-frame clones and is missing some. The sample has approximately 17,000 clones, around 70% seen once. Source: CD8+ T cells from peripheral blood, taken from a patient given anti-PD-1 treatment. The receptors here all came from a human donor with melanoma.

This clone was detected only once. This chain connects TRBV5-4 to TRBJ1-2; 7 nucleotides align to TRBD1. Germline lookup yields CDR1 SGHNT and CDR2 YYREEE (reference sequence). V shed 4 bases and J 3 bases; nucleotides not matched to a gene: 6. The CDR3 covers 14 residues. CDR3 residues: CASSQDRADYGYTF. The CDR3, as DNA: TGTGCCAGCAGCCAAGACAGGGCTGACTATGGCTACACCTTC.

The gene calls are TRBV10-3 and TRBJ2-3, with D possibly matching TRBD2 (5 bases). V gave up 5 bases and J gave up 2 bases, with 14 bases separating them. Germline V gene lookup returns CDR1 ENHRY and CDR2 SYGVKD. This CDR3 has 15 residues. The CDR3: CAISRSGKNTDTQYF. As DNA, the CDR3 is TGTGCCATCAGTCGAAGCGGAAAAAACACAGATACGCAGTATTTT.

This chain connects TRBV15 to TRBJ1-3, with D tentatively TRBD1 (5 bases). The V and J ends lost 9 bases and 4 bases respectively, with 16 bases between them. The CDR3 is 14 residues long. Germline CDR1 is LNHNV and CDR2 is YYDKDF (reference sequence). The chain's CDR3 is CATTLLGAGNTIYF. CDR3 sequence (DNA): TGTGCCACTACCCTCCTCGGGGCGGGAAACACCATATATTTT.

Sample share makes this clone medium-sized. This chain connects TRBV2 to TRBJ1-2; no firm D call. Germline assignment: CDR1 SNHLY and CDR2 FYNNEI. The CDR3 has 12 amino acids. V was shortened by 3 bases and J by 4 bases, with 6 bases between the two germline ends. CDR3 loop: CASSDASYGYTF. The CDR3 DNA reads TGTGCCAGCAGTGACGCTAGCTATGGCTACACCTTC.

This chain connects TRBV5-4 to TRBJ1-2; D call uncertain. The CDR3 runs 14 residues. V was pared by 0 bases and J by 5 bases, with 11 bases between. Germline V gene lookup returns CDR1 SGHNT and CDR2 YYREEE (reference sequence). This CDR3 reads CASSLAGVQYGYTF. The CDR3 nucleotides are TGTGCCAGCAGCTTGGCCGGCGTACAGTATGGCTACACCTTC. Together with reference TRBV5-4 and TRBJ1-2, the CDR3 gives the full variable domain: ETGVTQSPTHLIKTRGQQVTLRCSSQSGHNTVSWYQQALGQGPQFIFQYYREEENGRGNFPPRFSGLQFPNYSSELNVNALELDDSALYLCASSLAGVQYGYTFGSGTRLTVV.

This chain connects TRBV7-6 to TRBJ2-7; D perhaps matches TRBD2 (6 bases). The germline CDR1 and CDR2 sequences are SGHVS and FNYEAQ. This CDR3 has 16 residues. V gave up 3 bases and J gave up 0 bases, with 15 bases separating them. The CDR3, as DNA: TGTGCCAGCAGCTTCGGGAGACCCAGCCTCTCCTACGAGCAGTACTTC. Its protein product is CASSFGRPSLSYEQYF.

V gene TRBV3-1 (or the pseudogene TRBV3-2) combines with J gene TRBJ1-6; possibly TRBD1 for D (6 bases). Per germline, CDR1 LGHDT and CDR2 YNNKEL (reference sequence). The CDR3 extends over 18 amino acids. Trimming pared 0 bases from V and 2 bases from J, leaving 14 bases between. The CDR3 here is CASSQELRQETYNSPLHF. The CDR3 bases are TGTGCCAGCAGCCAAGAGTTAAGACAGGAGACCTATAATTCACCCCTCCACTTT.

The chain couples TRBV4-2 to TRBJ2-1; D is ambiguous. V lost 4 bases and J 8 bases, leaving 18 bases between the germline ends. In germline, CDR1 is LGHNA, CDR2 YNFKEQ. There are 15 residues in the CDR3. The CDR3 DNA reads TGTGCCAGCAGCCCAGAGCGAAACGCGTTCGATGAGCAGTTCTTC. Translated, it gives CASSPERNAFDEQFF.

This clone has only a few counts. V is TRBV7-8 and J is TRBJ1-2; tentatively, D is TRBD1 (6 bases). The V gene's germline CDR1 is SGHVS and CDR2 FQNEAQ. The ends were cut back, 8 bases at V and 5 bases at J, with 12 bases in the middle. The CDR3 loop spans 12 amino acids. CDR3 sequence reads: CASRQGLYGYTF. In DNA form, the CDR3 reads TGTGCCAGCCGGCAGGGGTTGTATGGCTACACCTTC.

In this sample, this clone turned up once. The J gene is TRBJ2-7, the V gene TRBV6-5; D call uncertain. V was pared by 0 bases and J by 2 bases, with 2 bases between. Germline lookup yields CDR1 MNHEY and CDR2 SVGAGI. The length of the CDR3 is 12 residues. The CDR3, as DNA: TGTGCCAGCAGTTACTCCCCCTACGAGCAGTACTTC. It is translated as CASSYSPYEQYF.

This chain uses TRBV7-9 with TRBJ1-1; no reliable D call. Germline-derived CDR1 and CDR2 are SEHNR and FQNEAQ (reference sequence). V lost 1 base and J lost 1, with 16 bases in between. CDR3 length: 17 residues. The CDR3 DNA follows: TGTGCCAGCAGCTTAGTAGTGGGAACATGGGAGAACACTGAAGCTTTCTTT. Translation: CASSLVVGTWENTEAFF.

This clone has only a few counts. The V gene is TRBV27, the J gene TRBJ1-1; D is ambiguous. Germline CDR1 and CDR2: MNHEY and SMNVEV (reference sequence). The CDR3 runs to 15 residues. V was shortened by 0 bases and J by 0 bases, with 8 bases between the two germline ends. The CDR3 loop is CASSLSSSMNTEAFF. CDR3 DNA sequence: TGTGCCAGCAGTTTATCAAGCAGCATGAACACTGAAGCTTTCTTT.

The rearrangement links TRBV27 to TRBJ1-1; D is ambiguous. Germline CDR1 reads MNHEY; CDR2 reads SMNVEV (reference sequence). The CDR3 loop spans 13 amino acids. The V gene lost 3 bases and the J gene lost 1 base, with 6 bases spanning the gap. In nucleotides, the CDR3 is TGTGCCAGCAGTTTTAACAGGAACACTGAAGCTTTCTTT. This sequence encodes CASSFNRNTEAFF.

This chain joins TRBV29-1 and TRBJ2-2; D remains unclear. The CDR3 length is 14 residues. CDR1 SQVTM and CDR2 ANQGSEA come from the germline V gene. V lost 7 bases to trimming and J lost 4 bases, with 16 bases between them. The CDR3 DNA follows: TGCAGCGCCTTATCTAATGTACCCACCGGGGAGCTGTTTTTT. Encoded protein: CSALSNVPTGELFF.

The chain combines TRBV5-1 with TRBJ1-6, with 8 bases lining up with TRBD1. This CDR3 is built from 16 residues. Germline V gene data show CDR1 as SGHRS and CDR2 as YFSETQ. Trimming cost V 0 bases and J 9 bases; bases outside gene matches: 8. As DNA, the CDR3 is TGCGCCAGCAGCTTGGTTGGGACAGGCCCTTTTTCACCCCTCCACTTT. Its protein is CASSLVGTGPFSPLHF.

This clone has a single count. The chain joins TRBV4-1 to TRBJ2-7; D unresolved. V was cut by 4 bases and J by 5 bases, with 12 bases left in between. The CDR3 runs to 13 residues. The V gene's germline CDR1 is MGHRA and CDR2 YSYEKL. DNA for the CDR3: TGCGCCAGCAGCCCCACAGACTTTAACGAGCAGTACTTC. This encodes CASSPTDFNEQYF.

The J gene is TRBJ1-3, the V gene TRBV5-1; D might be TRBD1 (5 bases). CDR1 is SGHRS and CDR2 is YFSETQ in the germline V gene. CDR3 length: 17 amino acids. The V and J ends lost 0 bases and 0 bases respectively, with 13 bases between them. The CDR3: CASSLAWQGNSGNTIYF. CDR3 coding DNA: TGCGCCAGCAGCTTGGCCTGGCAGGGAAACTCTGGAAACACCATATATTTT.

The chain links TRBV19 to TRBJ2-2; 7 positions match TRBD1. The CDR3 is made up of 14 amino acids. The V segment lost 5 bases and the J segment 5 bases; nucleotides outside the gene matches: 5. Germline V lookup: CDR1 LNHDA, CDR2 SQIVND (reference sequence). This CDR3 is CASSVTGATGELFF. For the CDR3, the DNA is TGTGCCAGTAGTGTCACAGGGGCGACCGGGGAGCTGTTTTTT.

The V and J genes are TRBV10-3 and TRBJ1-2, with a weak D call TRBD1 (5 bases). V was trimmed by 2 bases and J by 0 bases, leaving 7 bases between them. The CDR3 extends over 14 amino acids. Germline CDR1 ENHRY, CDR2 SYGVKD. The CDR3 DNA reads as TGTGCCATCAGTGAGAAGGGACCTAACTATGGCTACACCTTC. Translated, it gives CAISEKGPNYGYTF.

The chain recombines TRBV20-1 with TRBJ2-1; tentatively, D is TRBD1 or TRBD2 (5 bases each). The CDR3 sequence is 13 residues long. Trimming shortened V by 3 bases and J by 7 bases, and 13 bases separated the two germline ends. The germline V gene has CDR1 DFQATT and CDR2 SNEGSKA (reference sequence). The CDR3, as DNA: TGCAGTGCTAGTGCCTGGGACCAAAATGAGCAGTTCTTC. It codes for CSASAWDQNEQFF.

The genes are TRBV6-5 and TRBJ1-5; D might be TRBD1 (5 bases). This CDR3 spans 13 amino acids. The germline V and J ends were trimmed by 6 bases and 4 bases, with 10 bases remaining between them. The germline V gene has CDR1 MNHEY and CDR2 SVGAGI. The chain's CDR3 is CASRATGNQPQHF. The CDR3 bases are TGTGCCAGCAGGGCCACAGGTAATCAGCCCCAGCATTTT.

V and J are TRBV5-6 and TRBJ2-7; D tentatively reads TRBD1 or TRBD2 (5 bases each). Germline V CDR1 and CDR2: SGHDT, YYEEEE. V was pared by 3 bases and J by 6 bases, with 28 bases between. There are 18 residues in the CDR3. CDR3: CASSSEGIRTPPTSEQYF. CDR3 sequence (DNA): TGTGCCAGCAGCTCTGAGGGGATCAGGACTCCTCCTACTAGCGAGCAGTACTTC.

This clone is deemed medium-sized. J is TRBJ2-1 and V is TRBV7-8; 12 bases are shared with TRBD2. The CDR3 contains 17 residues. The V gene's germline CDR1 is SGHVS and CDR2 FQNEAQ. V shed 0 bases and J 4 bases; nucleotides not matched to a gene: 4. The CDR3 DNA sequence: TGTGCCAGCAGCTTAGCCCTCGGGACTAGCGGGTACAATGAGCAGTTCTTC. Translation gives CASSLALGTSGYNEQFF.

V usage is TRBV6-5 and J usage is TRBJ1-2; D remains unclear. Trimming cost V 0 bases and J 7 bases, with 12 bases left between them. There are 14 residues in the CDR3. Germline CDR1 is MNHEY and CDR2 is SVGAGI. CDR3: CASSYSNRASGYTF. CDR3 coding DNA: TGTGCCAGCAGTTACTCGAATAGGGCCTCTGGCTACACCTTC.

The rearrangement joins TRBV24-1 to TRBJ2-1, with TRBD2 as a possible D gene (5 bases). The CDR3 runs to 15 residues. The V gene's germline CDR1 is KGHDR and CDR2 SFDVKD. The V end lost 5 bases, the J end lost 4 bases, and 14 bases lay between the germline ends. The CDR3 spells CATSGPWGEYNEQFF. The DNA of the CDR3 is TGTGCCACCAGTGGGCCCTGGGGAGAATACAATGAGCAGTTCTTC.

The chain is built from TRBV11-3 and TRBJ2-7; 8 bases line up with TRBD1. The CDR3 extends over 15 amino acids. Germline V gene data show CDR1 as SGHNT and CDR2 as YENEEA. V lost 2 bases, J lost 6 bases, and 9 bases stayed unmatched. The CDR3 DNA follows: TGTGCCAGCAGCTTATTACGGGACAGGCCGGCCGAGCAGTACTTC. It codes for CASSLLRDRPAEQYF. The variable domain in full, with the rest retrieved from reference TRBV11-3 and TRBJ2-7, is EAGVVQSPRYKIIEKKQPVAFWCNPISGHNTLYWYLQNLGQGPELLIRYENEEAVDDSQLPKDRFSAERLKGVDSTLKIQPAELGDSAVYLCASSLLRDRPAEQYFGPGTRLTVT.